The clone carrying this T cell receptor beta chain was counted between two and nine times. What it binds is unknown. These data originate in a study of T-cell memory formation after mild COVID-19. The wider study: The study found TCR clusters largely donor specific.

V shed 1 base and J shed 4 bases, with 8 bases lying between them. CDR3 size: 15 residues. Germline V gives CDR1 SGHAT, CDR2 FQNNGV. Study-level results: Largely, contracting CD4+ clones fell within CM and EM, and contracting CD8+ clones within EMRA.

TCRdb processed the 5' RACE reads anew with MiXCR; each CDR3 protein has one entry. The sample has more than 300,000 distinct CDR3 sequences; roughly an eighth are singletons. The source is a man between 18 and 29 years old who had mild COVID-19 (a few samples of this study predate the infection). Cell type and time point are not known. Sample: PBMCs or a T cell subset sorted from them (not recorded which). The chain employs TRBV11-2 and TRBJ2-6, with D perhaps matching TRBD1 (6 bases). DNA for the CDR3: TGTGCCAGCAGCTTAGCCGGACAGGGGGCCAACGTCCTGACTTTC. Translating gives CASSLAGQGANVLTF.